This T cell receptor (beta chain) was captured in a study of T cell repertoires in cytomegalovirus infection. Each CDR3 protein gets one entry after TCRdb re-called the reads with MiXCR. The table has 700,000 to 850,000 distinct CDR3 sequences, around a third seen once; the top ten hold around 12%. This clonotype was detected ten times or more. Its antigen is undetermined. J was trimmed by 1 base and V by 5 bases; bases with no gene match: 3. This CDR3 spans 15 amino acids. The germline CDR1 and CDR2 sequences are MNHNY and SVGAGI (reference sequence). The chain has TRBV6-6 and TRBJ2-3, with TRBD2 identical over 10 bases. The source is a human donor in good health (CMV status not recorded). Some clones in this sample may be carry-over from other donors' samples. Source: cultured CD8+ T cells from PBMCs, taken from culture after CMV antigen stimulation. In nucleotides, the CDR3 is TGTGCCAGCAGTCAAGGGACTAGCGGCACAGATACGCAGTATTTT. This sequence encodes CASSQGTSGTDTQYF.